The next 22 T cell receptor beta chains were all read from a single sample in a study of shared clonotypes between healthy human individuals. CD45RO-negative CD8 cells positively selected for CCR7 made up the naive population, which excluded terminally differentiated effector memory CD45RA+ cells. Measured with immunoSEQ multiplex PCR; TCRdb has only the in-frame clones, and not every one. The table records approximately 1.9 million clones, over 85% of them present only once. Input material: naive CD8+ T cells from PBMCs. The receptors were sampled from a man between 18 and 29 years old in good health. Some clones in this sample may be carry-over from other donors' samples.

The rearrangement uses TRBV29-1 and TRBJ1-2, with D maybe TRBD1 (5 bases). The V gene's germline CDR1 is SQVTM and CDR2 ANQGSEA. The V gene lost 3 bases and the J gene lost 0 bases, with 11 bases spanning the gap. The CDR3 loop spans 14 amino acids. The CDR3 here is CSVDPPGSNYGYTF. DNA for the CDR3: TGCAGCGTTGATCCTCCAGGGTCTAACTATGGCTACACCTTC.

As regards this clone: Other DNA sequences of this sample code for an identical CDR3. The chain carries TRBV28 and TRBJ2-1; TRBD2 matches at 15 bases. The CDR3 covers 16 residues. Looked up from germline, CDR1 is MDHEN and CDR2 is SYDVKM. With V trimmed by 6 bases and J by 4 bases, 4 bases remained unmatched. DNA of the CDR3: TGTGCCAGCAGCCCGGGACTAGCGGGAGGTTACAATGAGCAGTTCTTC. Its protein is CASSPGLAGGYNEQFF. Full variable domain (rest looked up from reference TRBV28 and TRBJ2-1): DVKVTQSSRYLVKRTGEKVFLECVQDMDHENMFWYRQDPGLGLRLIYFSYDVKMKEKGDIPEGYSVSREKKERFSLILESASTNQTSMYLCASSPGLAGGYNEQFFGPGTRLTVL.

A word on this clone: The sample has other DNA sequences that encode this CDR3 too. The chain combines TRBV6-6 with TRBJ2-7; possibly TRBD2 for D (5 bases). The CDR3 contains 13 residues. V lost 0 bases to trimming and J lost 4 bases, with 7 bases between them. CDR1 and CDR2 from the germline V gene are MNHNY and SVGAGI (reference sequence). The CDR3 nucleotides read TGTGCCAGCAGTTACTCGACGGGATACGAGCAGTACTTC. This codes for CASSYSTGYEQYF.

V usage is TRBV28 and J usage is TRBJ1-2; maybe TRBD1 (5 bases). Germline V gene data show CDR1 as MDHEN and CDR2 as SYDVKM. V dropped 1 base and J dropped 12 bases, with 12 bases sitting between them. The CDR3 covers 12 residues. CDR3 loop: CASSLYDGGDTF. Here the CDR3 DNA reads TGTGCCAGCAGTTTATATGATGGGGGTGACACCTTC.

As for this clone: This sample also contains other DNA sequences that code for the same CDR3. This sequence joins TRBV11-2 and TRBJ1-1; tentatively, D is TRBD1 (5 bases). Germline V lookup: CDR1 SGHAT, CDR2 FQNNGV. The CDR3 loop spans 13 amino acids. V gave up 1 base and J gave up 5 bases, with 8 bases separating them. This CDR3 reads CASSLAGRTEAFF. As DNA, the CDR3 is TGTGCCAGCAGCTTAGCGGGGCGAACTGAAGCTTTCTTT.

This clone has only one observation. The V call is TRBV19, the J call TRBJ1-1; a possible D gene is TRBD1 (5 bases). The germline V gene has CDR1 LNHDA and CDR2 SQIVND (reference sequence). Trimming cost V 10 bases and J 2 bases, with 11 bases left between them. The CDR3 is made up of 12 amino acids. The DNA for the CDR3 is TGTGCCACCTGGGGCGGTAACACTGAAGCTTTCTTT. This gives the protein CATWGGNTEAFF.

The chain carries TRBV6-6 and TRBJ1-1, with D unclear. Trimming removed 2 bases at V and 4 bases at J, with 14 bases between. The germline V gene encodes CDR1 MNHNY and CDR2 SVGAGI (reference sequence). The CDR3 runs 15 residues. In DNA form, the CDR3 reads TGTGCCAGCAGTTACAAGCTCCGTCGGGGCACTGAAGCTTTCTTT. It codes for CASSYKLRRGTEAFF.

The rearrangement links TRBV11-1 to TRBJ2-1, with unresolved D. V lost 3 bases to trimming and J lost 4 bases, with 7 bases between them. CDR1 SGHAT and CDR2 FQDESV come from the germline V gene (reference sequence). CDR3 length: 13 residues. The CDR3 bases are TGTGCCAGCAGCTTGGACCCATACAATGAGCAGTTCTTC. It codes for CASSLDPYNEQFF.

In its sample, this clone was seen once. The V call is TRBV10-2, the J call TRBJ1-5; a possible D gene is TRBD1 (5 bases). The length of the CDR3 is 13 residues. Germline-derived CDR1 and CDR2 are WSHSY and SAAADI. Trimming stripped 6 bases from V and 2 bases from J, with 8 bases between. The CDR3 reads CASRTGGNQPQHF. The DNA for the CDR3 is TGCGCCAGCAGGACGGGGGGCAATCAGCCCCAGCATTTT.

V is TRBV15 and J is TRBJ1-2, with D maybe TRBD1 (5 bases). Germline-derived CDR1 and CDR2 are LNHNV and YYDKDF (reference sequence). This CDR3 contains 12 residues. Trimming left V 0 bases short and J 10 bases short, with 9 bases between. The CDR3 is CATSRDSGDYTF. The CDR3 region has the DNA TGTGCCACCAGCAGAGATTCGGGGGACTACACCTTC. The full variable domain, completed using reference TRBV15 and TRBJ1-2, is DAMVIQNPRYQVTQFGKPVTLSCSQTLNHNVMYWYQQKSSQAPKLLFHYYDKDFNNEADTPDNFQSRRPNTSFCFLDIRSPGLGDTAMYLCATSRDSGDYTFGSGTRLTVV.

This sequence joins TRBV29-1 and TRBJ2-5, with 12 bases fitting TRBD2. The CDR3 is 15 amino acids. V trimming: 3 bases; J trimming: 3 bases; junction bases outside the gene matches: 5. Germline V gene lookup returns CDR1 SQVTM and CDR2 ANQGSEA. The CDR3 DNA is TGCAGCGTTGATGGACTAGCGGGACCGAAAGAGACCCAGTACTTC. Translation: CSVDGLAGPKETQYF.

In the case of this clone: This specimen includes other DNA sequences encoding the same CDR3. The chain has TRBV6-5 and TRBJ2-7, with D possibly called TRBD1 or TRBD2 (6 bases each). The CDR3 has 13 amino acids. V was cut by 6 bases and J by 6 bases, with 15 bases left in between. Germline V gives CDR1 MNHEY, CDR2 SVGAGI. CDR3 DNA: TGTGCCAGCAGGCACCCCGAGGGGGGCGAGCAGTACTTC. It yields the protein CASRHPEGGEQYF.

The sample holds one count of this clone. V is TRBV14 and J is TRBJ1-4; D gene unclear. Germline assignment: CDR1 SGHDN and CDR2 FVKESK. The CDR3 covers 13 residues. The ends were cut back, 6 bases at V and 0 bases at J, with 5 bases in the middle. CDR3: CASRDSTNEKLFF. Here the CDR3 DNA reads TGTGCCAGCAGGGACTCAACTAATGAAAAACTGTTTTTT.

The chain joins TRBV28 to TRBJ1-2; D not certain. CDR1 and CDR2 from the germline V gene are MDHEN and SYDVKM. This CDR3 is 12 amino acids long. Trimming removed 7 bases at V and 3 bases at J, with 9 bases between. This CDR3 is CASITADYGYTF. DNA of the CDR3: TGTGCCAGCATTACGGCAGACTATGGCTACACCTTC.

The chain has TRBV6-6 and TRBJ2-7, with 7 positions matching TRBD2. Per the germline V gene, CDR1 is MNHNY and CDR2 is SVGAGI (reference sequence). There are 10 residues in the CDR3. The ends lost 6 bases at V and 7 bases at J; junction bases unmatched: 0. CDR3 in amino acids: CASRAGEQYF. The CDR3 DNA reads as TGTGCCAGCAGAGCGGGGGAGCAGTACTTC.

This clone was seen a single time. This chain joins TRBV11-2 and TRBJ2-3, with 11 bases lining up with TRBD2. Germline V gene lookup returns CDR1 SGHAT and CDR2 FQNNGV. This CDR3 has 17 residues. After removal of 4 bases from V and 2 bases from J, the junction contained 8 bases not matched to a gene. CDR3 sequence: CASSSVAGGFPTDTQYF. CDR3 coding DNA: TGTGCCAGCAGCTCCGTAGCGGGAGGGTTTCCCACAGATACGCAGTATTTT. The full variable domain, its missing parts supplied by reference TRBV11-2 and TRBJ2-3, is EAGVAQSPRYKIIEKRQSVAFWCNPISGHATLYWYQQILGQGPKLLIQFQNNGVVDDSQLPKDRFSAERLKGVDSTLKIQPAKLEDSAVYLCASSSVAGGFPTDTQYFGPGTRLTVL.

The chain is built from TRBV6-1 and TRBJ2-4; D possibly matches TRBD1 or TRBD2 (5 bases each). Looked up from germline, CDR1 is MNHNS and CDR2 is SASEGT. The CDR3 contains 18 residues. V shed 0 bases and J shed 0 bases, with 15 bases lying between them. DNA of the CDR3: TGTGCCAGCAGTGAAGCTAATTGGGGGAATGTAGCCAAAAACATTCAGTACTTC. Encoded protein: CASSEANWGNVAKNIQYF.

The chain carries TRBV12-5 and TRBJ2-5; D might be TRBD1 (5 bases). Germline loops: CDR1 LGHNT, CDR2 FRNRAP. The CDR3 totals 15 residues. Trimming pared 1 base from V and 1 base from J, leaving 10 bases between. The CDR3 nucleotides are TGTGCTAGTGGTTTGGCACAGGAGATCCAAGAGACCCAGTACTTC. This gives the protein CASGLAQEIQETQYF.

The chain carries TRBV7-9 and TRBJ2-5, with a tentative D call TRBD1 (5 bases). V dropped 2 bases and J dropped 5 bases, with 15 bases sitting between them. The CDR3 is made up of 15 amino acids. The germline CDR1 and CDR2 sequences are SEHNR and FQNEAQ (reference sequence). The CDR3 loop reads CASSLSDSSPETQYF. The DNA of the CDR3 is TGTGCCAGCAGCTTAAGTGACAGCTCACCCGAGACCCAGTACTTC.

The rearrangement joins TRBV7-9 to TRBJ2-1; 10 nucleotides match TRBD2. The trim removed 5 bases at V and 5 bases at J, leaving 15 bases unmatched. The CDR3 runs to 18 residues. The V gene's germline CDR1 is SEHNR and CDR2 FQNEAQ (reference sequence). This CDR3 reads CASSQPQVASGRNNEQFF. The DNA of the CDR3 is TGTGCCAGCAGCCAGCCTCAGGTGGCTAGCGGGAGAAACAATGAGCAGTTCTTC.

This chain links TRBV7-3 with TRBJ1-1; TRBD1 is a possible D gene (6 bases). The CDR3 sequence is 15 residues long. Trimming took 5 bases from V and 4 from J, leaving 17 bases between them. CDR1 is SGHTA, CDR2 FQGTGA, per germline. The CDR3 nucleotides read TGTGCCAGCAGCCCCGGCGGGGGCGGGGGCACTGAAGCTTTCTTT. Translation: CASSPGGGGGTEAFF.

V gene TRBV6-5 combines with J gene TRBJ2-3; D is unclear. The length of the CDR3 is 15 residues. V shed 5 bases and J shed 10 bases, with 22 bases lying between them. Germline V gives CDR1 MNHEY, CDR2 SVGAGI. This CDR3 reads CASSPLKRAWGAQYF. The CDR3, as DNA: TGTGCCAGCAGTCCGTTGAAACGCGCGTGGGGTGCGCAGTATTTT.